One T cell receptor beta chain is described in this entry. Its recognized antigen is unknown. Per-nucleotide qualities are absent, and no much larger clonotype sits a single base away. These data come from a study of blood T cell repertoires in COVID-19 (dated by TCRdb to about 2020). Notes on the research overall: Samples from collaborators originated in the United States, Italy and Spain and spanned both the acute and convalescent phases of COVID-19. The repertoires were made available in a free public database intended to serve as a resource for research on the immune response to SARS-CoV-2. Where available, HLA class I and class II types were taken from metadata supplied by the sample provider and were not determined by assay-based typing. The samples were drawn from two sources: the first 160 participants of the ongoing ImmuneRACE study, and 1,200 or so subjects contributed by 6 global collaborators. A de-identified subject ID, COVID-19 status, age in years and sex were almost always included in the sample metadata. Deeply sampled blood TCRbeta repertoires from subjects exposed to, actively infected with, or recovered from COVID-19 were included in the dataset. The prospective study material was composed of cDNA or gDNA derived from T cells, B-cell-depleted T cells, or PBMCs. General study outcomes and caveats: How much clinical and demographic metadata was included differed by source and by participant, and the metadata was provided uncurated.

TCRbeta CDR3 regions were amplified from genomic DNA by means of the immunoSEQ Assay, a bias-controlled multiplex PCR. Regarding the original processing steps: Nucleated cell counts per sample were estimated from amplification of reference gene primers within the assay. Sequence reads were collapsed and filtered to measure the absolute abundance of every unique TCRbeta CDR3 rearrangement. For each sample, productive Simpson clonality was calculated as the square root of Simpson's diversity index over productive rearrangements. TCRdb carries this immuneACCESS record with in-frame sequences only. Its versions omit some clonotypes, under half of them owing to an unresolved V gene in the studies checked, with the rest unexplained. The D gene and trimming were derived from the DNA, and the V and J assignments and clone size from that table. This sample has fewer than 300,000 clones in its table, and 80% to 90% of those were observed once. Together, the top ten hold 11% of the sample.

Ends trimmed: V by 6 bases, J by 9 bases; bases unmatched to a gene: 8. The CDR3 measures 14 amino acids from cysteine to phenylalanine. Only CDR3 DNA remains: 42 bases, in frame from the first base. CDR1 is given as MDHEN and CDR2 as SYDVKM, both from the germline V gene. In Seattle, one collaborating source enrolled patients while the infection was active and tracked those patients longitudinally over the course of disease. Collaborating institutions collected whole blood in K2EDTA tubes following their own protocols. For TCRbeta analysis, collaborators shipped samples in one of three forms: frozen whole blood, isolated PBMCs, or DNA extracted from either of those sample types.

The rearranged chain carries TRBV28 and TRBJ1-6, and 7 junction bases match TRBD1. The sequencing input was peripheral blood. This TCR was recovered from a man in his fifties with COVID-19, enrolled during active disease. The DNA sequence follows: TGTGCCAGCAGCCCAGGACAGGTTGCTTCACCCCTCCACTTT. This sequence encodes CASSPGQVASPLHF.